A single TCR beta chain is shown here with its context. This sample stems from a study of cytomegalovirus exposure and HLA in healthy donors. The CDR3 is 16 residues long. Trimming removed 4 bases from V and 1 base from J, with 14 bases in between. CDR1 is KGHSH and CDR2 is LQKENI in the germline V gene. It was with 60 Vbeta and 13 Jbeta primers that the PCR ran. The repertoire was sequenced with immunoSEQ multiplex PCR; TCRdb's copy has only in-frame clones and lacks some. The sample consists of approximately 220,000 clones, 75% to 80% of them appearing once. Sequenced material: PBMCs. The TCR sequence derives from a young man in good health and CMV-seronegative. This chain links TRBV18 with TRBJ1-5; TRBD1 is a possible D gene (5 bases). The CDR3: CASSRKGQGSNQPQHF. In DNA form, the CDR3 reads TGTGCCAGCTCACGTAAGGGTCAGGGAAGCAATCAGCCCCAGCATTTT. Combining the CDR3 with reference TRBV18 and TRBJ1-5 gives the whole variable domain NAGVMQNPRHLVRRRGQEARLRCSPMKGHSHVYWYRQLPEEGLKFMVYLQKENIIDESGMPKERFSAEFPKEGPSILRIQQVVRGDSAAYFCASSRKGQGSNQPQHFGDGTRLSIL.